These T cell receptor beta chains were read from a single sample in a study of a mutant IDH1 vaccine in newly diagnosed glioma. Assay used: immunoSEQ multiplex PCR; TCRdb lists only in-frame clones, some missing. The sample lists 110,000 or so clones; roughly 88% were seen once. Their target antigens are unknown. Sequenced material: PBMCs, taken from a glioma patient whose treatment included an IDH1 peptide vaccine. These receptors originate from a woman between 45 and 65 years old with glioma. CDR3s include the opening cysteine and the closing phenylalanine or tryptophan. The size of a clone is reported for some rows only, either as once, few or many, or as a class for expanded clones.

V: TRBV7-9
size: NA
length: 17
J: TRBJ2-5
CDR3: CASSSRLAGGIQETQYF

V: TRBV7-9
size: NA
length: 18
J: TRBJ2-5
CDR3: CASSSLAGGALSPETQYF

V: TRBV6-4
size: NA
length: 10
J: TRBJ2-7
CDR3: CASSLAEQYF

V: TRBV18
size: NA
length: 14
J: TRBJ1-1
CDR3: CASSLSAQSTEAFF

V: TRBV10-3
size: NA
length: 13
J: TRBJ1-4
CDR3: CAISEPRNEKLFF

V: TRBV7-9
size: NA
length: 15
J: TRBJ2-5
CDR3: CASSLAWVEGETQYF

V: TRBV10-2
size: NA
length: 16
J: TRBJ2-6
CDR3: CASGGAKSSGANVLTF

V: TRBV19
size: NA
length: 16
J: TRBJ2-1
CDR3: CASSIVLAGGRDEQFF

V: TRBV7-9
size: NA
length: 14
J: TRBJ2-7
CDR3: CASASSGRTNEQYF

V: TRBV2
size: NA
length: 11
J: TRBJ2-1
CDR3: CASGLHNEQFF

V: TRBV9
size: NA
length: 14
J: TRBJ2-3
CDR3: CASSRVGGPDTQYF

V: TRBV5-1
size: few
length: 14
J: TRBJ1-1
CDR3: CASSGRQGGTEAFF

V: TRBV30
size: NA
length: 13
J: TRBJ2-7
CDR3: CAWSKGSSYEQYF

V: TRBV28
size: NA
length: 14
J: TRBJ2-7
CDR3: CASSPGTGRYEQYF

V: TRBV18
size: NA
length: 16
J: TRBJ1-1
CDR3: CASSPEQGRGNTEAFF

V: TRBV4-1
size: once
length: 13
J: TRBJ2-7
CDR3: CASSQQQGYEQYF

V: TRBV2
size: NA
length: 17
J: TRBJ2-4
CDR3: CASSATGAARGGNIQYF

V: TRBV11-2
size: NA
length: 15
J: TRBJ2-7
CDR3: CASSLAKGSSYEQYF

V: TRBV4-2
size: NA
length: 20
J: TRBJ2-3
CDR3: CASSHRPGTSGAKSTDTQYF

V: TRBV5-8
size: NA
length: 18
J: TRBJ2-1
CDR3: CASSSAGGGLRSYNEQFF

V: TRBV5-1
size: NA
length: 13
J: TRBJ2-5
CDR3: CASSYGQEETQYF

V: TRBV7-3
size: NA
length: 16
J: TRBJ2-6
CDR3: CASSRDSASGANVLTF